The 4 T cell receptor beta chains reported below all come from one sample, sequenced in a study of shared clonotypes between healthy human individuals (dated by TCRdb to the early 2020s). The receptor library was made with the immunoSEQ multiplex PCR assay. TCRdb holds this immuneACCESS table with in-frame rearrangements only. Some clones are missing; in checked studies, unresolved V genes explain under half, and the rest has no known cause. Present in this sample are around 690,000 clones, about 90% of which were seen just once. The biggest ten clones account for around a third of the sample. The sample comprised memory CD8+ T cells from PBMCs. Sample cell subset or site, as interpreted from the label and publication: CD45RO+ cells pooled with CCR7-negative TemRA cells. The receptors were gathered from a man between 18 and 29 years old in good health. Some clones in this sample may be carry-over from other donors' samples.

V gene TRBV23-1 combines with J gene TRBJ2-7, with 12 positions matching TRBD2. TRBV23-1 qualifies as an ORF whose function is uncertain. With V trimmed by 0 bases and J by 5 bases, 23 bases remained unmatched. This CDR3 is 22 amino acids long. The CDR3 coding sequence is TGCGCCAGCAGTCAATCGGGACCTAAGGCCCCTCTGAGACTAGCGGGAGAAGACGAGCAGTACTTC. Its protein product is CASSQSGPKAPLRLAGEDEQYF.

A note on this clone: This sample includes further DNA sequences coding for the same CDR3. The rearrangement links TRBV27 to TRBJ1-5, with D possibly TRBD1 on 5 matching bases. The CDR3 has 14 amino acids. CDR1 MNHEY and CDR2 SMNVEV come from the germline V gene (reference sequence). With 2 bases removed from V and 4 bases from J, the gap between germline ends came to 9 bases. The CDR3 loop reads CASSLGGWNQPQHF. CDR3 DNA: TGTGCCAGCAGTTTAGGGGGATGGAATCAGCCCCAGCATTTT.

This rearrangement joins TRBV5-6 to TRBJ2-5; no reliable D call. Germline V gene data show CDR1 as SGHDT and CDR2 as YYEEEE. CDR3 length: 13 residues. V lost 4 bases and J 1 base, leaving 8 bases between the germline ends. CDR3 DNA sequence: TGTGCCAGCAGCCTCTCAGTCCAAGAGACCCAGTACTTC. This translates into CASSLSVQETQYF.

With regard to this clone: Mismatch with germline at one junction end may stem from a read error. The chain employs TRBV28 and TRBJ2-7; 7 bases fit TRBD1. Germline-derived CDR1 and CDR2 are MDHEN and SYDVKM. This CDR3 is built from 11 residues. CDR3: CASSRGQATHF. CDR3 DNA sequence: TGTGCCAGCAGCCGTGGACAGGCGACCCACTTC.